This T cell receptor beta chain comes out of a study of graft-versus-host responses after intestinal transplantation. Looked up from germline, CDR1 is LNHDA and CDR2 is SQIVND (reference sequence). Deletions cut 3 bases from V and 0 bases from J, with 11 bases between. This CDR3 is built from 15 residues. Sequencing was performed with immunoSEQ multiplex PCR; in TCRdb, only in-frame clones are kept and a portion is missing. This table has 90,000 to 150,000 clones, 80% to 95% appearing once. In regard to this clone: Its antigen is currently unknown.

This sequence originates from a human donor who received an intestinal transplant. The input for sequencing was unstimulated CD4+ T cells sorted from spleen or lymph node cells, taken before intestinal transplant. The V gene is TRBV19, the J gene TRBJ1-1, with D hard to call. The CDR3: CASSIDGSVNTEAFF. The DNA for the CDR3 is TGTGCCAGTAGTATTGATGGCAGCGTGAACACTGAAGCTTTCTTT.